A selection of T cell receptor beta chains follows, all from one sample in a study of response to subunit inactivated influenza vaccine. TCRdb re-derived calls from the RT-PCR reads in MiXCR, one entry per CDR3 protein. Of over 400,000 distinct CDR3 sequences in the sample, around 9.9% were seen once. The sequenced sample was PBMCs from blood, obtained roughly 48 days after vaccination. These receptors were taken from a man aged 50-59 years who received an inactivated influenza vaccine. Both conserved end residues are part of each CDR3. D genes are given only for firm matches. Size is stated for part of the rows, as once, few or many counts, or as a class when the clone is expanded.

D | size | J | V | DNA | CDR3
TRBD1 | - | TRBJ2-2 | TRBV12-3/TRBV12-4 | TGTGCCAACAGTACAGGGGTCACCGGGGAGCTGTTTTTT | CANSTGVTGELFF
TRBD1 | - | TRBJ2-5 | TRBV6-2/TRBV6-3 | TGTGCCAGCAGTTACTCAGGACAGGGGATCGGTGAGACCCAGTACTTC | CASSYSGQGIGETQYF
- | - | TRBJ2-1 | TRBV13 | TGTGCCAGCAGCTTATTGGGGGGCCGCGAGCAGTTCTTC | CASSLLGGREQFF
- | - | TRBJ2-5 | TRBV9 | TGTGCCAGCAGCGTATTACAGGGACAAGAGACCCAGTACTTC | CASSVLQGQETQYF
- | many | TRBJ2-7 | TRBV7-2 | TGTGCCAGCAGCTTAGTTCGGACACAGTACGAGCAGTACTTC | CASSLVRTQYEQYF
- | - | TRBJ2-7 | TRBV6-2/TRBV6-3 | TGTGCCAGCAGTTACTTACAGGATTACGAGCAGTACTTC | CASSYLQDYEQYF
- | few | TRBJ1-5 | TRBV5-5 | TGTGCCAGCAGCTTGCTCCCAGGACATAGCAATCAGCCCCAGCATTTT | CASSLLPGHSNQPQHF
- | - | TRBJ2-1 | TRBV4-3 | TGCGCCAGCAGCCAAGAGGATGAAGGGAAGGGTGAGCAGTTCTTC | CASSQEDEGKGEQFF
- | few | TRBJ2-7 | TRBV6-1 | TGTGCCAGCCTATTAGGGGGGAGCTCCTACGAGCAGTACTTC | CASLLGGSSYEQYF
- | medium-sized | TRBJ2-5 | TRBV24-1 | TGTGCCACCAGTGACCCGACAGGAGCAAAAGAGACCCAGTACTTC | CATSDPTGAKETQYF
TRBD1 | - | TRBJ2-7 | TRBV28 | TGTGCCAGCAGTTTATGGCCCCGGGACAGGGGCTACGAGCAGTACTTC | CASSLWPRDRGYEQYF
- | once | TRBJ1-1 | TRBV6-1 | TGTGCCAGCAGTCGCCAGGGGATTTGGACTGAAGCTCTCTTT | CASSRQGIWTEALF
- | few | TRBJ2-5 | TRBV5-1 | TGCGCCAGCAGCTTGCGGCGCCTAGGGGACGGGGAGACCCAGTACTTC | CASSLRRLGDGETQYF
- | - | TRBJ2-1 | TRBV7-9 | TGTGCCAGCAGCTTACCCCACCGCATTAGCAACAATGAGCAGTTCTTC | CASSLPHRISNNEQFF
TRBD2 | - | TRBJ2-7 | TRBV2 | TGTGCCAGCACTGGAGGGAGCGGGGGTTTCTACGAGCAGTACTTC | CASTGGSGGFYEQYF
TRBD1 | - | TRBJ2-7 | TRBV24-1 | TGTGCCACCAGTGAGACAGGGCTTGGAGAGCAGTACTTC | CATSETGLGEQYF
- | many | TRBJ2-7 | TRBV5-1 | TGCGCCAGCAGCTGGGACTCTGACGAGCAGTACTTC | CASSWDSDEQYF
- | - | TRBJ2-7 | TRBV11-1 | TGTGCCAGCAGCTTGGGTAGAGCGTTCTACGAGCAGTACTTC | CASSLGRAFYEQYF
- | many | TRBJ2-1 | TRBV7-3 | TGTGCCAGCAGCTTTCTTGCGGGACTCGGCAATGAGCAGTTCTTC | CASSFLAGLGNEQFF
TRBD1 | few | TRBJ1-2 | TRBV20-1 | TGCAGTGCTAGAGTGACGAGGGGACAGTTCCAGGGTGGCTACACCTTC | CSARVTRGQFQGGYTF
TRBD1 | few | TRBJ1-2 | TRBV6-1 | TGTGCCAGCAGTCAGGGGGGGGGATCCTTTAGCTATGGCTACACCTTC | CASSQGGGSFSYGYTF
- | many | TRBJ2-5 | TRBV7-2 | TGTGCCAGCAGCTCCGGGGAGTGGGGTAAAGAGACCCAGTACTTC | CASSSGEWGKETQYF
- | few | TRBJ1-4 | TRBV20-1 | TGCAGTGCTAGAGACGGGGGGTTCAATGAAAAACTGTTTTTT | CSARDGGFNEKLFF
- | few | TRBJ2-3 | TRBV10-3 | TGTGCCATCAGTGAGGTCGGAACTTCACCCACAGATACGCAGTATTTT | CAISEVGTSPTDTQYF
- | once | TRBJ2-7 | TRBV21-1 | TGTGCCAGCAGCAAAGACGGGGGGCCCACCTACGAGCAGTACTTC | CASSKDGGPTYEQYF
TRBD1 | - | TRBJ1-1 | TRBV2 | TGTGCCAGCGGACAGGGATTTCCGACTGAAGCTTTCTTT | CASGQGFPTEAFF
- | many | TRBJ2-6 | TRBV12-3/TRBV12-4 | TGTGCCAGCAGTTTCGGGGGAGGGGCCAACGTCCTGACTTTC | CASSFGGGANVLTF
- | many | TRBJ2-2 | TRBV29-1 | TGCAGCGCCGGTTTAGGGGTAGGGACCGGGGAGCTGTTTTTT | CSAGLGVGTGELFF
- | few | TRBJ2-2 | TRBV12-3/TRBV12-4 | TGTGCCAGCAGTTTTGAAGGGGGACACCAGATGTCCGGGGAGCTGTTTTTT | CASSFEGGHQMSGELFF
- | - | TRBJ2-2 | TRBV11-1 | TGTGCCAGCAGCCAAGAACCCACGGGGGAGCTGTTTTTT | CASSQEPTGELFF
TRBD2 | once | TRBJ2-5 | TRBV28 | TGTGCCAGCAGTTTAACGGAACCTAGCGGGAGGTTCCACAAACAAGAGACCCAGTACTTC | CASSLTEPSGRFHKQETQYF
- | many | TRBJ2-1 | TRBV4-1 | TGCGCCAGCAGCCAAGAGTTCAACACAGTCGATGAGCAGTTCTTC | CASSQEFNTVDEQFF
- | - | TRBJ2-5 | TRBV4-2 | TGTGCCAGCAGCCAAGACACAGAAGAGACCCAGTACTTC | CASSQDTEETQYF
TRBD1 | - | TRBJ2-7 | TRBV6-5 | TGTACCAGCAGTTATAACCACAGGGGCACCTACGAGCAGTACTTC | CTSSYNHRGTYEQYF
TRBD1 | - | TRBJ1-5 | TRBV12-3/TRBV12-4 | TGTGCCAGCAGCTGGACAGGGCTGGGCAATCAGCCCCAGCATTTT | CASSWTGLGNQPQHF
- | - | TRBJ2-7 | TRBV27 | TGTGCCAGCAGTGTGGACGGAATCTCCTACGAGCAGTACTTC | CASSVDGISYEQYF
TRBD2 | many | TRBJ2-2 | TRBV12-3/TRBV12-4 | TGTGCCAGCAGTCGACTAGCCTGGGAGGACACCGGGGAGCTGTTTTTT | CASSRLAWEDTGELFF
TRBD1 | few | TRBJ1-4 | TRBV12-3/TRBV12-4 | TGTGCCAGCAGTACCGGGACAGGGTGGGAAAAACTGTTTTTT | CASSTGTGWEKLFF
- | - | TRBJ2-3 | TRBV6-2/TRBV6-3 | TGTGCCAGCAGTTACCAGGGTACGCAGTATTTT | CASSYQGTQYF
- | few | TRBJ1-1 | TRBV10-3 | TGTGCCATCAGTGCGGGGGCGAACACTGAAGCTTTCTTT | CAISAGANTEAFF
- | - | TRBJ1-2 | TRBV3-1 | TGTGCCAGCAGCCAAGATCCAGGTATCGGCTATGGCTACACCTTC | CASSQDPGIGYGYTF
- | - | TRBJ2-1 | TRBV10-3 | TGTGCCATCAGTGGAACAGGTAGTTCCAACAATGAGCAGTTCTTC | CAISGTGSSNNEQFF
- | - | TRBJ1-1 | TRBV27 | TGTGCCAGCAGTCTATATCCCGACTCTAACACTGAAGCTTTCTTT | CASSLYPDSNTEAFF
TRBD2 | few | TRBJ2-3 | TRBV5-1 | TGCGCCAGCAGCCCGGGAGGACGCGGCACAGATACGCAGTATTTT | CASSPGGRGTDTQYF
- | few | TRBJ1-1 | TRBV15 | TGTGCCACCAGCAGTATGAACACTGAAGCTTTCTTT | CATSSMNTEAFF
TRBD1 | many | TRBJ2-4 | TRBV7-9 | TGTGCCAGCAGCTTCCAGACAGGGTTGGACATTCAGTACTTC | CASSFQTGLDIQYF
TRBD2 | - | TRBJ2-3 | TRBV11-1 | TGTGCCAGCAGCTTAATATTCGGGTCGGGACTAGAAAAATCGGATACGCAGTATTTT | CASSLIFGSGLEKSDTQYF
- | - | TRBJ2-2 | TRBV20-1 | TGCAGTGCTAGCCAGGTCGAGAACACCGGGGAGCTGTTTTTT | CSASQVENTGELFF
- | few | TRBJ2-7 | TRBV5-6 | TGTGCCAGCAGCTTTAAAGGAGCCTACGAGCAGTACTTC | CASSFKGAYEQYF
TRBD2 | many | TRBJ2-1 | TRBV4-3 | TGCGCCAGCAGCCAAGGGGCGGGAGGGCGTCGGAATGAGCAGTTCTTC | CASSQGAGGRRNEQFF
- | - | TRBJ2-1 | TRBV4-1 | TGCGCCAGCAGCCAAGGGAAGGGGCCCTACAATGAGCAGTTCTTC | CASSQGKGPYNEQFF
- | many | TRBJ1-5 | TRBV3-1 | TGTGCCAGCAGCCAAGATGGGGCAGTAAAGCAGCCCCAGCATTTT | CASSQDGAVKQPQHF
- | many | TRBJ2-7 | TRBV7-2 | TGTGCCAGCAGCTTAGGGCTCGCCGGGGAGCAGTACTTC | CASSLGLAGEQYF
TRBD2 | few | TRBJ2-3 | TRBV7-9 | TGTGCCAGCAGCAGGGAGGGGAGAGGCACAGATACGCAGTATTTT | CASSREGRGTDTQYF
TRBD1 | - | TRBJ1-5 | TRBV12-3/TRBV12-4 | TGTGCCAGCAGCCCGACAGGGGGCTATCAGCCCCAGCATTTT | CASSPTGGYQPQHF
- | many | TRBJ2-5 | TRBV29-1 | TGCAGCGTTGCGGTGGGAGAGACCCAGTACTTC | CSVAVGETQYF
- | - | TRBJ1-5 | TRBV12-3/TRBV12-4 | TGTGCCAGCAGTTTTGGGAATAGCAATCAGCCCCAGCATTTT | CASSFGNSNQPQHF
- | - | TRBJ1-1 | TRBV3-1 | TGTGCCAGCAGCCAACCGGGACTGAGGAACACTGAAGCTTTCTTT | CASSQPGLRNTEAFF